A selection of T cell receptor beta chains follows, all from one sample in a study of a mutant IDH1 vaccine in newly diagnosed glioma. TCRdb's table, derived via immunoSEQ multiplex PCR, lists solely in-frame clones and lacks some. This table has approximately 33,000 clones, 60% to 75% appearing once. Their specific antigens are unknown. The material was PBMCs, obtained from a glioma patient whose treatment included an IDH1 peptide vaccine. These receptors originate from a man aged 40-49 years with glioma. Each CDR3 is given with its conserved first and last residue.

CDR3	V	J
CASSPRTVDPKTQYF	TRBV7-2	TRBJ2-5
CAASSSPNTEAFF	TRBV19	TRBJ1-1
CASNWGQGPYEQYF	TRBV5-1	TRBJ2-7
CASSAAGPNYGYTF	TRBV9	TRBJ1-2
CSVEGAASYEQYF	TRBV29-1	NA
CASSLGDTQYF	TRBV11-3	TRBJ2-3
CAWTAENDSPLHF	TRBV30	TRBJ1-6
CASSGREGEKLFF	TRBV7-6	TRBJ1-4
CASSTTGQGREKLFF	TRBV19	TRBJ1-4
CATGQGGREKLFF	TRBV25-1	TRBJ1-4
CASSYGGHEAFF	TRBV6-5	TRBJ1-1
CASNPLRQGGNYGYTF	TRBV19	TRBJ1-2
CASSTLAGGPNNEQFF	TRBV27	TRBJ2-1
CASSLEAGLNEQFF	TRBV5-1	TRBJ2-1
CASSTPQVTGELFF	TRBV19	TRBJ2-2
CASTPARQGSGNTIYF	TRBV19	TRBJ1-3
CAWSRTGGSDTQYF	TRBV30	TRBJ2-3
CASSYEPGTRTEAFF	TRBV4-1	TRBJ1-1
CASSRDRGSGYTF	TRBV5-1	TRBJ1-2
CASSMGFETQYF	TRBV19	TRBJ2-5
CASSGRDARDTQYF	TRBV9	TRBJ2-3
CASSISGNTEAFF	TRBV19	TRBJ1-1
CASSLGDGYTF	TRBV7-9	TRBJ1-2
CASSIQGTSGTQYF	TRBV19	TRBJ2-3
CSVNSGAGGETQYF	TRBV29-1	TRBJ2-5
CSAQGANTGELFF	TRBV29-1	TRBJ2-2
CSARGGSEAFF	TRBV20-1	TRBJ1-1
CASSISPRDRQYF	TRBV4-1	TRBJ2-7
CASSYRGETQYF	TRBV6-6	TRBJ2-5
CASSLRNTDTQYF	TRBV7-6	TRBJ2-3
CASSQDRDTGELFF	TRBV4-3	TRBJ2-2
CASSLMTDTQYF	TRBV25-1	TRBJ2-3
CAWRLWGREAFF	TRBV30	TRBJ1-1
CAISDWSQGADTQYF	TRBV10-3	TRBJ2-3
CSGRTDQETQYF	TRBV29-1	TRBJ2-5
CASSPRGAKNIQYF	TRBV27	TRBJ2-4
CASSLSGRTSYEQYF	TRBV27	TRBJ2-7
CASSQDNSGGAGLGTDTQYF	TRBV4-2	TRBJ2-3
CASSFDSYRNEQFF	TRBV7-2	TRBJ2-1
CASSLTSGRAGELFF	TRBV5-1	TRBJ2-2
CASAQVGNTEAFF	TRBV5-6	TRBJ1-1
CASSVVAISNTEAFF	TRBV9	TRBJ1-1
CASMYGSGPYNEQFF	TRBV6-5	TRBJ2-1
CASTDRAGTTDTQYF	TRBV6-4	TRBJ2-3
CASSIFAGEGGNEQFF	TRBV19	TRBJ2-1
CASSPGLAGGSEQFF	TRBV7-9	TRBJ2-1
CASSDRTGRNMNTEAFF	TRBV11-2	TRBJ1-1
CASSLELSGSYNEQFF	TRBV7-8	TRBJ2-1
CASSEYTYNEQFF	TRBV6-1	TRBJ2-1
CASSLGGNYGYTF	TRBV27	TRBJ1-2
CASSWTERRTDTQYF	TRBV5-1	TRBJ2-3
CASSGMQQFF	TRBV25-1	TRBJ2-1
CASSGNTEAFF	TRBV10-1	TRBJ1-1
CATNPGQGRGYTF	TRBV6-5	TRBJ1-2
CASSLGPNQPQHF	TRBV11-2	TRBJ1-5
CASSINTDRGHEQYF	TRBV19	TRBJ2-7
CASSLEAARIYNEQFF	TRBV11-3	TRBJ2-1
CASCGQALRNEQFF	TRBV2	TRBJ2-1
CASSPARQGYVTQYF	TRBV28	TRBJ2-5